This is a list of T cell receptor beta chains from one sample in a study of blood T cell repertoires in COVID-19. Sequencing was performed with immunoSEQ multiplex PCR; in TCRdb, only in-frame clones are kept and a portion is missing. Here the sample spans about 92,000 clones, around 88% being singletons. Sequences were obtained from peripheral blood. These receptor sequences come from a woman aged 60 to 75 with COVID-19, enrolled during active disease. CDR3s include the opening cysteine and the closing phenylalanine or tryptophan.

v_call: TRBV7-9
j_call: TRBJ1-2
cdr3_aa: CASSFGGGAYGYTF

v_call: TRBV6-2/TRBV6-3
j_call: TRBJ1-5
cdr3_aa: CASSLPGVGNQPQHF

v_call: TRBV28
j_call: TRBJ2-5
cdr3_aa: CASSLGGTGSRQETQYF

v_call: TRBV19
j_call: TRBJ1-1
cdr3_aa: CASSLRTGKTEAFF

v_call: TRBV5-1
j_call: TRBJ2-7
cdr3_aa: CASSKLAGEPYEQYF

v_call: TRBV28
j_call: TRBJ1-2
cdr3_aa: CASSPGGDYGYTF

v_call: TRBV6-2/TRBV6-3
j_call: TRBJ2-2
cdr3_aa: CASSFRQGWDNTGELFF

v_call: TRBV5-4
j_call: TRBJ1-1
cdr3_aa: CASSGQSEAFF

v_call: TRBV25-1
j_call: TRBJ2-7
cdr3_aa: CATQRQGRGYEQYF

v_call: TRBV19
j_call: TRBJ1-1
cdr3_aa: CASSMSSDTEAFF

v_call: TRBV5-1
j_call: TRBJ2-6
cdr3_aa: CASSPGGDSGANVLTF

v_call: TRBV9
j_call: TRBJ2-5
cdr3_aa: CASSVGLTVAETQYF

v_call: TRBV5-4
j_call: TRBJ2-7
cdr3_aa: CASSLGTYEQYF

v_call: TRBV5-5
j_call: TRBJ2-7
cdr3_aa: CASSLEGDGNPYEQYF

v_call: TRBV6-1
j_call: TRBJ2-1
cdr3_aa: CASSVQGASSNEQFF

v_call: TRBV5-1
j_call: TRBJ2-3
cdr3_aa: CASSSDWFSTDTQYF

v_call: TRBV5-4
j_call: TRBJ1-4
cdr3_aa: CASSPRTGGDNGKLFF

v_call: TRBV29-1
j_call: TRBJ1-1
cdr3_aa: CSGSKNTEAFF

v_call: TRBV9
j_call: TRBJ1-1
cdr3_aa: CASSAGQTNTEAFF

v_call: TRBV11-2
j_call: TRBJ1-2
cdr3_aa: CASSLGGQGRGYGYTF

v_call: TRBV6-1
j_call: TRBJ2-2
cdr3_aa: CASSELAGVNTGELFF

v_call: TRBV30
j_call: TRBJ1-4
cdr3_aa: CAWSVPGTPSSNEKLFF

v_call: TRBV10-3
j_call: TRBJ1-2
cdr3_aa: CAISEGQATNYGYTF

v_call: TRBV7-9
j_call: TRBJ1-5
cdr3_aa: CASSKGWGDSNQPQHF

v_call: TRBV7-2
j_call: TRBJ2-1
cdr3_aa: CASRDPGGYNEQFF

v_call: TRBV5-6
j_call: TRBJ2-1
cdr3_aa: CASRRQGRQFF

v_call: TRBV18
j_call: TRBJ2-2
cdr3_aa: CASSPFYGGGTGELFF

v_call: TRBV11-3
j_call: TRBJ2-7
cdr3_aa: CASSSGTSGGSYEQYF

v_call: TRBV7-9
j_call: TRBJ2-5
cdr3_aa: CASSLDAAGEGETQYF

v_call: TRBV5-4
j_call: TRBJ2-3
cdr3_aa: CASSFGTRGDTQYF

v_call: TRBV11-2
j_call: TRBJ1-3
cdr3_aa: CASSLAQGAPGNTIYF

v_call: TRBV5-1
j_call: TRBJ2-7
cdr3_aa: CASSLAGTNFWDEQYF

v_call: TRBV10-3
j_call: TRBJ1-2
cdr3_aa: CAISEPGQGGHGYTF

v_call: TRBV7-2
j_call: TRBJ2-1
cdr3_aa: CASSLGLAGGEQFF

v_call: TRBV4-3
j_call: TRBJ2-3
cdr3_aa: CASSQVQVPHTQYF

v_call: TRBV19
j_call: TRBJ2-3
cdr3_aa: CASSIWDRRTDTQYF

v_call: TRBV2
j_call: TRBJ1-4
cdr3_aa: CASRVRTGGREKLFF

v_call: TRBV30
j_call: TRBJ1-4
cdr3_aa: CAWSDGGAREKLFF

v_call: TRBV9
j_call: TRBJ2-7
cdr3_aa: CASSVGIDEQYF

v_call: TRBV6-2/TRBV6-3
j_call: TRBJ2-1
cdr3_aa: CASSYSASGVDEQFF

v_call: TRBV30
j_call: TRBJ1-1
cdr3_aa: CAWSLLDRQNTEAFF

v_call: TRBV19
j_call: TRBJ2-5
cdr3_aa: CASSMYRGQETQYF

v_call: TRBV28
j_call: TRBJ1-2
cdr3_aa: CASRSGTAQPTAF

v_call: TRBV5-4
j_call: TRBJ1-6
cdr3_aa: CASSAEQGLNNSPLHF

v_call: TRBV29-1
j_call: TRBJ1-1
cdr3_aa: CSVGTGGMRTEAFF

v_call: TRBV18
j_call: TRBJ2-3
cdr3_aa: CASSPGQGSHTDTQYF

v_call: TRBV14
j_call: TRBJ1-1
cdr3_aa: CASSQTVGTEAFF

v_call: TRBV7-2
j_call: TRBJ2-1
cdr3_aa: CASSFTYSSYNEQFF

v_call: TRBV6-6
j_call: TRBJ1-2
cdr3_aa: CASSYRGYGYGYTF

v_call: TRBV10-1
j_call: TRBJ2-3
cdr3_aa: CASSDHSGQLTDTQYF

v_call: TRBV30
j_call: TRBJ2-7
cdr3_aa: CAWTKGGRQGYEQYF

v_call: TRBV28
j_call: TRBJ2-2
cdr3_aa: CASSFPSGGAGGELFF